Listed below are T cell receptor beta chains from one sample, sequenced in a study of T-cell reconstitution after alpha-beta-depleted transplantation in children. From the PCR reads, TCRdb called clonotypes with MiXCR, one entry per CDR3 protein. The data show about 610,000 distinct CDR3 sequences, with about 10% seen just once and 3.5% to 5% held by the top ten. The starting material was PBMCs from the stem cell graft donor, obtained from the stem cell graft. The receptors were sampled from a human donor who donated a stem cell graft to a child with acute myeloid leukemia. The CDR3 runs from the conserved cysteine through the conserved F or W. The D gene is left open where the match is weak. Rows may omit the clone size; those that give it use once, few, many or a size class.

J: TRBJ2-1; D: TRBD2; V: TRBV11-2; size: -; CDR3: CASSPSGRIYNEQFF; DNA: TGTGCCAGCAGCCCCAGCGGGAGGATCTACAATGAGCAGTTCTTC
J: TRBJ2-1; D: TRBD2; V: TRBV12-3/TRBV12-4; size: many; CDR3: CASSLGSGRATPEQFF; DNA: TGTGCCAGCAGTTTAGGGAGCGGGAGGGCCACTCCTGAGCAGTTCTTC
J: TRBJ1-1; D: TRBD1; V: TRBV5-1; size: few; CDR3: CASSLEGATEAFF; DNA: TGCGCCAGCAGCTTGGAGGGGGCCACTGAAGCTTTCTTT
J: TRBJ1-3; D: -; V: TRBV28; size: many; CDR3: CASYSTGYSGNTIYF; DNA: TGTGCCTCTTACTCAACAGGCTACTCTGGAAACACCATATATTTT
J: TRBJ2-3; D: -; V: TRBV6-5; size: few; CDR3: CASSYANLRGSTDTQYF; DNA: TGTGCCAGCAGTTACGCCAACCTGAGAGGTAGCACAGATACGCAGTATTTT
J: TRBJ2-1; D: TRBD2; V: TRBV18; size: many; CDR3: CASSPLAGPYNEQFF; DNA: TGTGCCAGCAGCCCTCTAGCGGGACCCTACAATGAGCAGTTCTTC
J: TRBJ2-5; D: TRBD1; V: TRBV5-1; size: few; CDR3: CASSIGQGDGQYF; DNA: TGCGCCAGCAGCATAGGACAGGGGGACGGCCAGTACTTC
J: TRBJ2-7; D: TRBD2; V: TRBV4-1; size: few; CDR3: CASSQGPGLGSYEQYF; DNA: TGCGCCAGCAGCCAAGGGCCGGGACTAGGGAGCTACGAGCAGTACTTC
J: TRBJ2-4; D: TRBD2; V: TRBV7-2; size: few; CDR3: CASRQLPSGRYIQYF; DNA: TGTGCCAGCAGACAGTTGCCTAGCGGGAGGTACATTCAGTACTTC
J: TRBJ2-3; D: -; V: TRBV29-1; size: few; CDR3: CSVEGAAVDTQYF; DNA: TGCAGCGTTGAAGGGGCGGCCGTCGATACGCAGTATTTT
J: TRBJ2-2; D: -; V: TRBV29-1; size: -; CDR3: CSAAQPLSGELFF; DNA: TGCAGCGCCGCCCAGCCCCTAAGCGGGGAGCTGTTTTTT
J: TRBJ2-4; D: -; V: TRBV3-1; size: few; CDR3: CASSQHDLAKNIQYF; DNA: TGTGCCAGCAGCCAACATGATTTAGCCAAAAACATTCAGTACTTC
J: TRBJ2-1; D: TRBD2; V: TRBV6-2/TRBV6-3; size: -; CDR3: CASSYLRLAAPSANEQFF; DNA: TGTGCCAGCAGTTACCTTAGACTAGCGGCCCCCTCTGCCAATGAGCAGTTCTTC
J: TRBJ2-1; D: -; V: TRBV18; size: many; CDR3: CASSPILELLNEQFF; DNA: TGTGCCAGCTCACCAATTCTCGAACTACTCAATGAGCAGTTCTTC
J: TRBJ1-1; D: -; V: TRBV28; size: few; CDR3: CASSLIAGEGTEAFF; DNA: TGTGCCAGCAGTTTAATCGCAGGGGAGGGCACTGAAGCTTTCTTT
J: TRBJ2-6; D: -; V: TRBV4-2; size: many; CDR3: CASSQEGGSGANVLTF; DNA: TGTGCCAGCAGCCAAGAAGGCGGGTCTGGGGCCAACGTCCTGACTTTC
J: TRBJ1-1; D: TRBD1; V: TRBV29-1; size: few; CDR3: CSAGQGAGGNTEAFF; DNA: TGCAGCGCTGGCCAGGGGGCAGGAGGGAACACTGAAGCTTTCTTT
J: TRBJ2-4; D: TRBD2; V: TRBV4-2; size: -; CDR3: CASSQDGEGRGKNIQYF; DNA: TGTGCCAGCAGCCAAGATGGGGAGGGGAGGGGCAAAAACATTCAGTACTTC
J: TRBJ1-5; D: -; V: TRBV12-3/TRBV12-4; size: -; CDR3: CASSWGRMKGSNQPQHF; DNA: TGTGCCAGCAGTTGGGGAAGGATGAAGGGTAGCAATCAGCCCCAGCATTTT
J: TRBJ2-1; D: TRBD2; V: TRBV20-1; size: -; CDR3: CSARDRWGGSNEQFF; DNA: TGCAGTGCTAGAGATAGGTGGGGAGGGAGCAATGAGCAGTTCTTC